This T cell receptor beta chain comes out of a study of blood T cell repertoires in COVID-19. Study-wide context: Donors in the United States, Italy and Spain gave samples during acute or convalescent COVID-19. Sources were T cells, B-cell-depleted T cells, or PBMCs; the material itself was cDNA or gDNA.

In the original workflow: Estimation of nucleated cell counts relied on the amplification of reference gene primers. The assay was immunoSEQ multiplex PCR, and TCRdb's table has in-frame clones only and misses some. Clone size and the V and J calls come from that table; the DNA yielded D and trimming. The sample holds approximately 190,000 clones, approximately 79% seen once. Germline-derived CDR1 and CDR2 are MDHEN and SYDVKM. The CDR3 covers 15 residues. Trimming left V 2 bases short and J 0 bases short, with 10 bases between. The clonotype originates from a young man with active or convalescent COVID-19. Sequenced sample: peripheral blood. The chain employs TRBV28 and TRBJ1-2, with no clear D. CDR3 sequence (DNA): TGTGCCAGCAGTTTAGGGCAAGAGACTAACTATGGCTACACCTTC. It codes for CASSLGQETNYGYTF.